Below, 10 T cell receptor beta chains from the same sample are listed, as sequenced in a study of shared clonotypes between healthy human individuals. TCRdb's table, derived via immunoSEQ multiplex PCR, lists solely in-frame clones and lacks some. The data hold about 710,000 clones, with around four fifths observed a single time. Sequencing used memory CD4+ T cells sorted from blood. Sample subset: CD45RA-negative fraction. The receptor source for this set is a woman between 25 and 40 years old in good health.

This chain joins TRBV7-2 and TRBJ1-2, with D possibly TRBD1 on 6 matching bases. The CDR3 covers 13 residues. Trimming cost V 6 bases and J 4 bases, with 12 bases left between them. Germline V gene lookup returns CDR1 SGHTA and CDR2 FQGNSA. CDR3 protein: CASRETGRYGYTF. The CDR3 bases are TGTGCCAGCAGAGAGACAGGCCGCTATGGCTACACCTTC.

This clone was seen repeatedly, ten times or more. The rearrangement links TRBV5-1 to TRBJ2-3; 7 bases agree with TRBD2. Germline CDR1 SGHRS, CDR2 YFSETQ. Unmatched junction bases numbered 8, after V lost 2 bases and J lost 5 bases. The CDR3 totals 15 residues. CDR3 DNA sequence: TGCGCCAGCAGCTTCTTGGGAGGGCCTCGAGATACGCAGTATTTT. Amino acid sequence: CASSFLGGPRDTQYF.

This clone came up a few times. The CDR3 coding sequence is TGTGCCAGCAGTGAGGTGGCAGGGGGGAACAATCAGCCCCAGCATTTT. This encodes CASSEVAGGNNQPQHF. The rearrangement links TRBV6-4 to TRBJ1-5; 7 bases fit TRBD1. CDR3 length: 16 amino acids. Germline CDR1 reads MRHNA; CDR2 reads SNTAGT. The ends lost 3 bases at V and 3 bases at J; junction bases unmatched: 8.

The rearrangement links TRBV5-1 to TRBJ2-7, with TRBD2 identical over 7 bases. The J segment lost 2 bases and the V segment lost 3 bases, leaving 5 bases of the junction unmatched. CDR1 SGHRS and CDR2 YFSETQ come from the germline V gene. The CDR3 runs to 14 residues. Here the CDR3 DNA reads TGCGCCAGCAGCTCCCGGGGGGATCCCTACGAGCAGTACTTC. It translates to CASSSRGDPYEQYF. The whole variable domain, remainder taken from reference TRBV5-1 and TRBJ2-7, is KAGVTQTPRYLIKTRGQQVTLSCSPISGHRSVSWYQQTPGQGLQFLFEYFSETQRNKGNFPGRFSGRQFSNSRSEMNVSTLELGDSALYLCASSSRGDPYEQYFGPGTRLTVT.

This sequence joins TRBV28 and TRBJ1-2, with D unclear. In germline, CDR1 is MDHEN, CDR2 SYDVKM. The V gene lost 4 bases and the J gene lost 7 bases, with 10 bases spanning the gap. There are 12 residues in the CDR3. CDR3 DNA: TGTGCCAGCAGTTACGGGTTAAGTGGCTACACCTTC. This encodes CASSYGLSGYTF.

This chain joins TRBV19 and TRBJ1-1; a possible D gene is TRBD1 (5 bases). Germline V gene lookup returns CDR1 LNHDA and CDR2 SQIVND (reference sequence). CDR3 length equals 14 residues. V was cut by 7 bases and J by 0 bases, with 12 bases left in between. For the CDR3, the DNA is TGTGCCAGTAACCAATTGGGGGTGAACACTGAAGCTTTCTTT. It encodes CASNQLGVNTEAFF.

This clone was seen only a few times. The chain carries TRBV11-2 and TRBJ1-2; D is unresolved. This CDR3 has 14 amino acids. Germline loops: CDR1 SGHAT, CDR2 FQNNGV. The V and J ends lost 2 bases and 2 bases respectively, with 9 bases between them. The CDR3 region is CASSLIGRNYGYTF. In DNA form, the CDR3 reads TGTGCCAGCAGCTTAATAGGACGGAACTATGGCTACACCTTC.

Comments on this clone: A much more abundant neighbour one base away suggests this may be a read error. The chain carries TRBV7-3 and TRBJ1-1; TRBD1 agrees at 9 bases. CDR3 size: 13 residues. V lost 3 bases to trimming and J lost 5 bases; unmatched junction nucleotides: 1. Germline V lookup: CDR1 SGHTA, CDR2 FQGTGA. The CDR3: CASSLTGGTEAFF. The CDR3, as DNA: TGTGCCAGCAGCTTGACAGGGGGGACTGAAGCTTTCTTT.

The gene calls are TRBV5-1 and TRBJ2-1; 8 bases match TRBD2. CDR1 and CDR2 from the germline V gene are SGHRS and YFSETQ. The CDR3 contains 15 residues. J was trimmed by 10 bases and V by 0 bases; bases with no gene match: 9. CDR3 nucleotides: TGCGCCAGCAGCTTGGCGGGGACTAGGTCGCAGGAGCAGTTCTTC. Amino acids: CASSLAGTRSQEQFF.

As to this clone: A read error may be the cause here, since a much bigger clone is one base away. The J gene is TRBJ2-7, the V gene TRBV27; D may be TRBD2 (5 bases). This CDR3 has 14 residues. CDR1 and CDR2 from the germline V gene are MNHEY and SMNVEV (reference sequence). CDR3 in DNA: TGTGTCAGCAGTACCGAACGGAGGTCCTACGAGCAGTACTTC. This codes for CVSSTERRSYEQYF.